A single sample is the source of the 14 T cell receptor beta chains below, sequenced in a study of control samples from healthy donors and cancer patients. Profiling relied on immunoSEQ multiplex PCR, and the TCRdb table lists in-frame clones only, not all of them. The table lists just over 150,000 clones, 93% of them singletons. Sequencing was carried out using blood. The receptors shown here come from a man in his fifties in good health.

The chain joins TRBV6-5 to TRBJ2-5, with D perhaps TRBD1 or TRBD2 (5 bases each). The CDR3 runs to 11 residues. Germline V CDR1 and CDR2: MNHEY, SVGAGI. The V end was cut by 7 bases, the J end by 6 bases, with 9 bases between. CDR3 sequence reads: CASTWGKTQYF. The CDR3 DNA is TGTGCCAGCACTTGGGGGAAGACCCAGTACTTC.

This rearrangement joins TRBV18 to TRBJ2-2; possible D gene TRBD2, 5 bases. The germline gives CDR1 KGHSH, CDR2 LQKENI. Trimming stripped 3 bases from V and 0 bases from J, with 8 bases between. The CDR3 has 15 residues. Written as DNA, the CDR3 is TGTGCCAGCTCACCGTGGGGAGCGAACACCGGGGAGCTGTTTTTT. Translation: CASSPWGANTGELFF.

The rearrangement links TRBV5-6 to TRBJ1-2, with D perhaps matching TRBD1 (6 bases). Between the trimmed V and J ends, which lost 1 base and 7 bases, there was a span of 14 bases. In germline, CDR1 is SGHDT, CDR2 YYEEEE. The CDR3 sequence is 14 residues long. As DNA, the CDR3 is TGTGCCAGCAGCTTGAGGGGGTTTATCGGTGGCTACACCTTC. As protein: CASSLRGFIGGYTF.

V usage is TRBV14 and J usage is TRBJ2-7; no clear D gene. Germline CDR1 SGHDN, CDR2 FVKESK. CDR3 length equals 11 residues. Trimming pared 5 bases from V and 8 bases from J, leaving 10 bases between. CDR3 in DNA: TGTGCCAGCAGCACCGGGTTTAAGCAGTACTTC. Amino acids: CASSTGFKQYF.

The chain uses TRBV6-1 and TRBJ1-6; tentative D call: TRBD1 (5 bases). The CDR3 runs 16 residues. Germline V CDR1 and CDR2: MNHNS, SASEGT. Trimming took off 1 base at V and 7 bases at J, with 14 bases between the two ends. For the CDR3, the DNA is TGTGCCAGCAGTGAAGGACATAGGGGTATCAATTCACCCCTCCACTTT. Translated: CASSEGHRGINSPLHF.

About this clone itself: Relative to the germline gene, one junction end is altered; a read error may explain this. The chain has TRBV11-3 and TRBJ1-5; unclear D gene. The germline V gene encodes CDR1 SGHNT and CDR2 YENEEA. This CDR3 is built from 12 residues. This CDR3 is CASSFSTQPQHF. CDR3 nucleotides: TGTGCCAGCAGCTTCAGCACTCAGCCCCAGCATTTT.

The rearrangement links TRBV19 to TRBJ2-2; 9 bases map to TRBD2. Germline V gives CDR1 LNHDA, CDR2 SQIVND (reference sequence). This CDR3 is 15 amino acids long. Unmatched junction bases numbered 13, after V lost 10 bases and J lost 7 bases. The CDR3 spells CATSLLAGGSGELFF. In DNA, the CDR3 is TGTGCCACTTCCCTACTAGCGGGTGGGAGCGGGGAGCTGTTTTTT.

The chain couples TRBV27 to TRBJ1-5, with a possible D match to TRBD1 (5 bases). Between the trimmed V and J ends, which lost 6 bases and 7 bases, there was a span of 16 bases. The germline gives CDR1 MNHEY, CDR2 SMNVEV (reference sequence). This CDR3 has 14 amino acids. The CDR3 DNA follows: TGTGCCAGCAGCACTATCAAGGGGCGGCAGCCCCAGCATTTT. Translated: CASSTIKGRQPQHF.

CDR3 nucleotides: TGTGCCAGCAGCTTATCGCGGGGAGATACGCAGTATTTT. Residues: CASSLSRGDTQYF. This chain uses TRBV5-6 with TRBJ2-3; a possible D gene is TRBD2 (6 bases). The CDR3 covers 13 residues. Germline CDR1 is SGHDT and CDR2 is YYEEEE. The V end lost 2 bases, the J end lost 5 bases, and 9 bases lay between the germline ends.

V and J are TRBV3-1 (or the pseudogene TRBV3-2) and TRBJ2-2, with TRBD1 matching 8 bases. This CDR3 spans 14 amino acids. From germline, CDR1 is LGHDT and CDR2 YNNKEL (reference sequence). Trimming removed 4 bases from V and 5 bases from J; junction bases left unmatched: 3. CDR3 region: CASSPRQGTGELFF. The CDR3 bases are TGTGCCAGCAGCCCCCGACAGGGGACCGGGGAGCTGTTTTTT.

The chain joins TRBV5-4 to TRBJ2-5, with 10 bases lining up with TRBD2. V gave up 4 bases and J gave up 3 bases; unmatched junction bases: 6. This CDR3 spans 15 amino acids. Germline values: CDR1 SGHNT, CDR2 YYREEE (reference sequence). The CDR3 here is CASSPLTSGEETQYF. The CDR3 bases are TGTGCCAGCAGCCCCCTCACTAGCGGGGAAGAGACCCAGTACTTC.

The V and J genes are TRBV5-1 and TRBJ2-1, with 10 positions matching TRBD2. J was trimmed by 6 bases and V by 4 bases; bases with no gene match: 10. The length of the CDR3 is 16 residues. Germline values: CDR1 SGHRS, CDR2 YFSETQ. CDR3: CASSPGVLAGPNEQFF. The DNA of the CDR3 is TGCGCCAGCAGCCCGGGGGTACTAGCGGGACCCAATGAGCAGTTCTTC.

The V gene is TRBV7-3, the J gene TRBJ2-2; no reliable D call. Per germline, CDR1 SGHTA and CDR2 FQGTGA. Trimming stripped 2 bases from V and 6 bases from J, with 4 bases between. This CDR3 comprises 12 residues. DNA for the CDR3: TGTGCCAGCAGCTTAGCGGCCGGGGAGCTGTTTTTT. Its protein is CASSLAAGELFF.

This chain joins TRBV6-6 and TRBJ1-5, with D maybe TRBD1 (5 bases). The CDR3 runs 16 residues. Trimming removed 2 bases from V and 0 bases from J, with 11 bases in between. Germline values: CDR1 MNHNY, CDR2 SVGAGI (reference sequence). CDR3 in DNA: TGTGCCAGCAGTTACGTGACAGATTATAGCAATCAGCCCCAGCATTTT. The encoded protein is CASSYVTDYSNQPQHF.